A selection of T cell receptor beta chains follows, all from one sample in a study of CD8 T cells in Susac syndrome. Each CDR3 protein is one row after TCRdb ran MiXCR on the immunoSEQ multiplex PCR reads. The sample lists tens of thousands of distinct CDR3 sequences; roughly nine tenths were seen once. The specimen sequenced was CD8+ T cells from PBMCs. Receptors originate from a human donor with multiple sclerosis. Each CDR3 is given with its conserved first and last residue. A D gene is named only where the DNA matches it firmly. The size of a clone is reported for some rows only, either as once, few or many, or as a class for expanded clones.

cdr3_length	j_call	d_call	clone_size	v_call	cdr3_aa	cdr3_nt
13	TRBJ1-1	-	-	TRBV7-9	CASGNMGNTEAFF	TGTGCCAGCGGGAACATGGGGAACACTGAAGCTTTCTTT
16	TRBJ1-5	TRBD1	-	TRBV4-1	CASSLNYRGGNQPQHF	TGCGCCAGCAGCCTTAATTACAGGGGTGGCAATCAGCCCCAGCATTTT
12	TRBJ2-3	-	-	TRBV19	CATRRGGDTQYF	TGTGCCACGAGGAGGGGAGGAGATACGCAGTATTTT
14	TRBJ2-1	-	-	TRBV4-3	CASSEGRTYNEQFF	TGCGCCAGCAGCGAGGGCAGGACTTACAATGAGCAGTTCTTC
13	TRBJ1-3	-	-	TRBV12-3/TRBV12-4	CASSLQGRDTIYF	TGTGCCAGCAGTTTACAGGGGCGAGACACCATATATTTT
15	TRBJ2-3	-	-	TRBV27	CASSLGPDSTDTQYF	TGTGCCAGCAGTTTAGGTCCAGATAGCACAGATACGCAGTATTTT
15	TRBJ1-5	-	-	TRBV7-6	CASSLESGNNQPQHF	TGTGCCAGCAGCTTAGAATCAGGGAACAATCAGCCCCAGCATTTT
15	TRBJ2-1	TRBD2	-	TRBV11-3	CASSFGTSVYNEQFF	TGTGCCAGCAGCTTCGGGACTAGCGTCTACAATGAGCAGTTCTTC
14	TRBJ2-2	-	-	TRBV6-5	CASSYLDYTGELFF	TGTGCCAGCAGTTACCTGGATTACACCGGGGAGCTGTTTTTT
16	TRBJ1-6	-	-	TRBV2	CASSEALQGINSPLHF	TGTGCCAGCAGTGAAGCGCTTCAGGGAATTAATTCACCCCTCCACTTT
13	TRBJ1-1	-	-	TRBV30	CAWSEGTPGEAFF	TGTGCCTGGAGCGAAGGGACACCCGGTGAAGCTTTCTTT
15	TRBJ2-7	TRBD2	-	TRBV6-6	CASSYGLAGVGEQYF	TGTGCCAGCAGTTACGGGCTAGCGGGAGTAGGTGAGCAGTACTTC
14	TRBJ1-2	-	-	TRBV21-1	CASRLNRDNYGYTF	TGTGCCAGCAGGCTCAACAGGGACAACTATGGCTACACCTTC
14	TRBJ2-1	-	-	TRBV24-1	CATSDYRLETEQFF	TGTGCCACCAGTGACTATAGACTAGAGACTGAGCAGTTCTTC
17	TRBJ2-1	-	-	TRBV19	CASSKGPSELGGNEQFF	TGTGCCAGTAGTAAGGGGCCGAGCGAGCTAGGTGGCAATGAGCAGTTCTTC
14	TRBJ1-1	-	-	TRBV27	CASSLTIRGGGAFF	TGTGCCAGCAGCCTGACGATCCGAGGGGGGGGAGCTTTCTTT
15	TRBJ2-1	-	once	TRBV4-3	CASSRGFSSYNEQFF	TGCGCCAGCAGCCGCGGTTTCAGCTCCTACAATGAGCAGTTCTTC
16	TRBJ2-7	-	-	TRBV27	CASSPQGGGSPYEQYF	TGTGCCAGCAGTCCCCAGGGGGGGGGAAGCCCTTACGAGCAGTACTTC
15	TRBJ2-2	TRBD1	once	TRBV5-1	CASSERTGGSGELFF	TGCGCCAGCAGCGAGAGGACAGGGGGTTCCGGGGAGCTGTTTTTT
17	TRBJ2-5	-	-	TRBV24-1	CATSDLDRGRFNETQYF	TGTGCCACCAGTGATTTGGATAGGGGTCGGTTTAATGAGACCCAGTACTTC
15	TRBJ1-2	-	once	TRBV2	CASSERGVNRAGYTF	TGTGCCAGCAGTGAAAGGGGGGTTAACAGGGCCGGCTACACCTTC
15	TRBJ2-2	-	once	TRBV28	CASSSTVRNTGELFF	TGTGCCAGCAGTTCCACAGTCCGGAACACCGGGGAGCTGTTTTTT
13	TRBJ2-5	-	-	TRBV20-1	CSARVRYQQTQYF	TGCAGTGCTAGAGTCCGGTATCAACAGACCCAGTACTTC
16	TRBJ2-1	TRBD2	once	TRBV9	CASSDLAGGPLNEQFF	TGTGCCAGCAGCGACCTAGCGGGGGGACCTTTGAATGAGCAGTTCTTC
16	TRBJ2-2	TRBD1	-	TRBV7-9	CASSEGQGVFAGELFF	TGTGCCAGCAGCGAAGGACAGGGGGTTTTCGCCGGGGAGCTGTTTTTT
17	TRBJ2-7	-	-	TRBV25-1	CASSREKEYREIGEQYF	TGTGCCAGCAGTAGGGAAAAAGAGTACAGGGAAATAGGCGAGCAGTACTTC
18	TRBJ2-1	TRBD2	-	TRBV4-3	CASSQDSSGSHTYNEQFF	TGCGCCAGCAGCCAAGATTCTAGCGGGTCTCATACTTACAATGAGCAGTTCTTC
15	TRBJ2-1	TRBD2	-	TRBV5-4	CASSLDRGGVDEQFF	TGTGCCAGCAGCTTGGATCGGGGGGGAGTCGATGAGCAGTTCTTC
15	TRBJ2-7	TRBD2	once	TRBV7-2	CASSEGLAVPYEQYF	TGTGCCAGCAGCGAGGGACTAGCGGTACCCTACGAGCAGTACTTC
16	TRBJ2-3	-	-	TRBV11-2	CASSSPTGDSTDTQYF	TGTGCCAGCAGCTCCCCAACGGGGGACAGCACAGATACGCAGTATTTT
15	TRBJ2-3	-	-	TRBV15	CATSRDRGYTDTQYF	TGTGCCACCAGCAGAGATAGGGGGTACACAGATACGCAGTATTTT
14	TRBJ1-6	-	-	TRBV4-1	CASSRSSYNSPLHF	TGCGCCAGCAGTCGTAGCTCCTATAATTCACCCCTCCACTTT
13	TRBJ2-7	-	-	TRBV27	CASSFNQDYEQYF	TGTGCCAGCAGTTTCAATCAGGACTACGAGCAGTACTTC
14	TRBJ2-7	-	-	TRBV20-1	CSARGGVSAYEQYF	TGCAGTGCTAGAGGAGGGGTGAGCGCCTACGAGCAGTACTTC
13	TRBJ2-7	TRBD1	once	TRBV20-1	CSGRTGASYEQYF	TGCAGTGGTCGGACAGGGGCTAGCTACGAGCAGTACTTC
16	TRBJ1-1	-	-	TRBV5-5	CASSLEAAITLGEAFF	TGTGCCAGCAGCTTGGAGGCAGCCATTACCCTAGGGGAAGCTTTCTTT
17	TRBJ2-4	TRBD2	-	TRBV7-2	CASSLRRGGYVKNIQYF	TGTGCCAGCAGCTTACGCCGCGGGGGGTACGTCAAAAACATTCAGTACTTC
18	TRBJ2-7	TRBD2	-	TRBV6-2/TRBV6-3	CASSQRPGLAGYSAEQYF	TGTGCCAGCAGCCAACGGCCCGGACTAGCGGGTTATTCGGCCGAGCAGTACTTC
14	TRBJ2-7	-	-	TRBV28	CASSPTGRGYEQYF	TGTGCCAGCAGTCCAACTGGACGGGGATACGAGCAGTACTTC
14	TRBJ1-3	TRBD1	-	TRBV6-6	CATLTGFSGNTIYF	TGTGCCACTCTGACAGGGTTCTCTGGAAACACCATATATTTT
17	TRBJ1-4	-	-	TRBV28	CASRASVIGASNEKLFF	TGTGCCAGCAGGGCCTCGGTTATAGGGGCGTCTAATGAAAAACTGTTTTTT